The T cell receptor beta chain under discussion was sequenced for a study of Graves' ophthalmopathy and Graves' hyperthyroidism. Germline loops: CDR1 SQVTM, CDR2 ANQGSEA. V was shortened by 6 bases and J by 0 bases, with 11 bases between the two germline ends. CDR3 length: 13 amino acids. Amplifying from RNA transcripts, the study obtained TCR beta CDR3 regions. Second-round multiplex PCR followed a first-round RT-PCR using HTBI primers. TCRdb reprocessed the multiplex PCR reads with MiXCR, giving one entry per CDR3 protein. The data hold hundreds of thousands of distinct CDR3 sequences, with 22% observed a single time.

This receptor was identified in a young woman with stable Graves' hyperthyroidism. Some clones in this sample may be carry-over from other donors' samples. Input material: peripheral blood. The V and J genes are TRBV29-1 and TRBJ1-1, with D tentatively TRBD1 (5 bases). CDR3 region: CSVAGRLNTEAFF. As DNA, the CDR3 is TGCAGCGTAGCGGGACGGTTGAACACTGAAGCTTTCTTT.